This T cell receptor (beta chain) was profiled in a study of CD8 T cells in ankylosing spondylitis (TCRdb year 2017). Context from the whole study: The study profiled T cell receptor beta repertoires in healthy donors and ankylosing spondylitis patients to find disease-linked TCR variants. The full study cohort was made up of about 24 ankylosing spondylitis patients and 108 healthy donors. Peripheral blood samples were taken, and synovial fluid was additionally collected from ankylosing spondylitis patients. What the work shows at the level of the full study, not this receptor alone: Blood from ankylosing spondylitis patients appeared to be characterized by a TCR beta motif composed of about eight highly homologous amino acid variants. A CD8+ phenotype was shown by the disease-linked clones, which were found at relatively low frequencies in peripheral blood. Some of the motif variants had been reported before in the synovial fluid and blood of reactive arthritis patients, a finding that suggests common disease-initiation mechanisms. According to the report, matched synovial fluid samples from ankylosing spondylitis patients were significantly enriched for the disease-linked clones.

This clonotype was detected ten times or more. What antigen it recognizes has not been identified. No base quality values were provided; no much bigger clone lies one nucleotide off. The CDR3, cysteine through phenylalanine, is 15 amino acids long. Only CDR3 DNA remains: 45 bases, in frame from the first base. Trimming removed 0 bases from V and 6 bases from J; the gene matches leave 5 bases unexplained. The germline V gene encodes CDR1 DFQATT and CDR2 SNEGSKA (reference sequence). Reads for this sample came from an Illumina HiSeq 2500. TCR beta libraries were prepared by quantitative 5'-RACE with molecular barcodes. For the original study's pipeline: A new computational method based on a probabilistic model of VDJ rearrangement was used to identify disease-linked TCR variants. Through fastp at Q25 and MiXCR, TCRdb rebuilt clones from the public reads, retaining in-frame beta chains. Merged by CDR3 protein, the rows form single entries marked with the most common genes and DNA. The V and J calls here are based on TCRdb, not the publication. For this sample the table gives roughly 250,000 distinct CDR3 sequences, of which over 8.5% were detected only once. Clones ranked in the top ten supply 6.8% of the sample.

The V and J genes are TRBV20-1 and TRBJ2-7, with 13 bases aligning to TRBD2. The source is a male donor with ankylosing spondylitis or in good health (not recorded which). Sequencing input: blood, either unsorted or a sorted T cell fraction (not recorded which). Here is the DNA: TGCAGTGCTAGAGATACGGGACTAGCGGGACCCGAGCAGTACTTC. Its protein is CSARDTGLAGPEQYF.